This TCR beta chain was profiled in a study of low-dose radiotherapy and immunotherapy resistance in tumors. The time point denotes: before trial treatment. With TRAV- and TRBV-specific primers, first-strand cDNA was made, covering the alpha and beta chains. Over about 19 PCR cycles, TCRs were amplified from a constant-region primer and V-primer adapter. TCRdb processed the reads anew with MiXCR; each CDR3 protein has one entry. The sample shows around 69,000 distinct CDR3 sequences, around a third of them seen only once. This clonotype originated in a female donor with ovarian cancer. Sample: PBMCs, taken before treatment.

For the CDR3, the DNA is TGTGCCTGGAGTCTGACGGGCTACGAGCAGTACTTC. Its translation: CAWSLTGYEQYF. The chain combines TRBV30 with TRBJ2-7; D is uncertain. Trimming removed 2 bases at V and 3 bases at J, with 8 bases between. The CDR3 has 12 residues. Germline V gene lookup returns CDR1 GTSNPN and CDR2 SVGIG (reference sequence).